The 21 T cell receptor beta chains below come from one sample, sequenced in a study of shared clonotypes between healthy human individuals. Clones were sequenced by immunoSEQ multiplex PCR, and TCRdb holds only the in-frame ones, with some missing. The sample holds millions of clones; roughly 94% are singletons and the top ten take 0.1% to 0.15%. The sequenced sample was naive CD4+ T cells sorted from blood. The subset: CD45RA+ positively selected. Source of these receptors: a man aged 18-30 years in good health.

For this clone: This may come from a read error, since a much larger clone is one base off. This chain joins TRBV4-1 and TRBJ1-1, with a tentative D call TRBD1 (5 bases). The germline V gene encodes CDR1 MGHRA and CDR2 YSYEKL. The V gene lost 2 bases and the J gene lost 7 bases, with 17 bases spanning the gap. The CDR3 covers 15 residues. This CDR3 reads CASSQLRQRKFEAFF. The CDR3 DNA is TGCGCCAGCAGCCAACTTAGACAGAGGAAGTTTGAAGCTTTCTTT.

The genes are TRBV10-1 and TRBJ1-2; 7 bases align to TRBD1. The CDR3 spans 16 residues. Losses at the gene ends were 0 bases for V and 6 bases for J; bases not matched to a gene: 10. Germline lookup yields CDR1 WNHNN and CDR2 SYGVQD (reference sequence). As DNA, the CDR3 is TGCGCCAGCAGTGAGTCTCCAGACAGGGCAGGGAATGGCTACACCTTC. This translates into CASSESPDRAGNGYTF.

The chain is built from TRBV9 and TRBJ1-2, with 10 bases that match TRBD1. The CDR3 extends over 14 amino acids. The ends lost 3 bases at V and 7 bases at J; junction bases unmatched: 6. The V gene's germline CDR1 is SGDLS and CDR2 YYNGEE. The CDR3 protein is CASSEDRGRRGYTF. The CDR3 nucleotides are TGTGCCAGCAGCGAAGACAGGGGGCGACGTGGCTACACCTTC.

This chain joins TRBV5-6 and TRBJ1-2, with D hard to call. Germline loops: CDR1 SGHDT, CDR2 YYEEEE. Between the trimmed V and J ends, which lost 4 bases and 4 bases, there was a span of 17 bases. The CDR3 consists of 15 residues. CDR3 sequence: CASSPRGEYGYGYTF. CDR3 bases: TGTGCCAGCAGCCCCCGTGGGGAATACGGCTATGGCTACACCTTC.

The CDR3 coding sequence is TGTGCCAGCAGCCGAGGAGGGGACAGTAATGAAAAACTGTTTTTT. This gives the protein CASSRGGDSNEKLFF. This sequence joins TRBV7-6 and TRBJ1-4; 7 nucleotides agree with TRBD1. CDR1 SGHVS and CDR2 FNYEAQ come from the germline V gene. The V segment lost 5 bases and the J segment 4 bases; nucleotides outside the gene matches: 7. The CDR3 is 15 amino acids.

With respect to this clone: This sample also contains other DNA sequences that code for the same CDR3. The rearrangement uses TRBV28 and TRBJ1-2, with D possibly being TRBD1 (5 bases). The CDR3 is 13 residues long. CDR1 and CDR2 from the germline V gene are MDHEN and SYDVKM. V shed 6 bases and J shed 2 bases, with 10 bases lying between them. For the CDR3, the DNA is TGTGCCAGCAGCTTAGACAGAAACTATGGCTACACCTTC. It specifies CASSLDRNYGYTF.

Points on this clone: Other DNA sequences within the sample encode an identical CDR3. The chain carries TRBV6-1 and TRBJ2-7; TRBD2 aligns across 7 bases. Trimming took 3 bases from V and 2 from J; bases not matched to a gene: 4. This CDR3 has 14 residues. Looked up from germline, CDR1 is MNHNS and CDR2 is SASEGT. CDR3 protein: CASSELGGAYEQYF. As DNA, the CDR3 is TGTGCCAGCAGTGAGCTGGGGGGGGCCTACGAGCAGTACTTC.

The CDR3 sequence: CASSMTENYGYTF. The DNA of the CDR3 is TGTGCCAGTAGTATGACAGAAAACTATGGCTACACCTTC. The chain links TRBV19 to TRBJ1-2; D is possibly TRBD1 (5 bases). V was pared by 3 bases and J by 2 bases, with 7 bases between. Per the germline V gene, CDR1 is LNHDA and CDR2 is SQIVND (reference sequence). There are 13 residues in the CDR3.

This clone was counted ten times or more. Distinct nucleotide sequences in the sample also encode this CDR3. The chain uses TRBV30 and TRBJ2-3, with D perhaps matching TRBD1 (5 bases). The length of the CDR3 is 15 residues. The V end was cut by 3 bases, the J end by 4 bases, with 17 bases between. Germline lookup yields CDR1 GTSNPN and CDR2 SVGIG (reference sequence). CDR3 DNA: TGTGCCTGGAGAACCCCTCCTCCCAGGGCAGATACGCAGTATTTT. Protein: CAWRTPPPRADTQYF.

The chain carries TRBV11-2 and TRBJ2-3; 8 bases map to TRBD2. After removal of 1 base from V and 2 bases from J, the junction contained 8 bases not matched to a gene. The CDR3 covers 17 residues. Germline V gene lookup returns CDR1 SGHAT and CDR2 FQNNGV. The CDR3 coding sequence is TGTGCCAGCAGCTTAGCGGGACTAGTATTGACCACAGATACGCAGTATTTT. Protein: CASSLAGLVLTTDTQYF.

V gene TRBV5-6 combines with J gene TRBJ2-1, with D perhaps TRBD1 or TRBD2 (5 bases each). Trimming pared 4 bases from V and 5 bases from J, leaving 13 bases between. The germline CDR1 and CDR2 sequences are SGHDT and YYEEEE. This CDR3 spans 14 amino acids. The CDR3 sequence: CASSLGVRDNEQFF. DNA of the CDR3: TGTGCCAGCAGCCTGGGAGTCAGGGACAATGAGCAGTTCTTC.

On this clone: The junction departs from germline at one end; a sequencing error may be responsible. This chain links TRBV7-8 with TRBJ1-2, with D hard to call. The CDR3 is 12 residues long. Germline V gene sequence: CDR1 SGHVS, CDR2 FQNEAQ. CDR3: CASSLAPAVGAF. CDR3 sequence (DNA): TGTGCCAGCAGCTTAGCGCCGGCAGTTGGGGCCTTC.

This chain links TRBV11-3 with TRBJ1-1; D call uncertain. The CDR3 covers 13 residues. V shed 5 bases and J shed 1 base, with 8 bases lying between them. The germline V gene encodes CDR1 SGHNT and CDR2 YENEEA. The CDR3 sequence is CASSPSANTEAFF. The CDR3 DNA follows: TGTGCCAGCAGCCCCTCCGCGAACACTGAAGCTTTCTTT.

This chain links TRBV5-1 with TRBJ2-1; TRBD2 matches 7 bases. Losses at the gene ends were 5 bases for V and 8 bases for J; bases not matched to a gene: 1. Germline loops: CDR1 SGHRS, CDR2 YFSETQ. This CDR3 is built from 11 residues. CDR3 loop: CASRSGDEQFF. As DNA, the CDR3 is TGCGCCAGCAGGAGCGGGGATGAGCAGTTCTTC.

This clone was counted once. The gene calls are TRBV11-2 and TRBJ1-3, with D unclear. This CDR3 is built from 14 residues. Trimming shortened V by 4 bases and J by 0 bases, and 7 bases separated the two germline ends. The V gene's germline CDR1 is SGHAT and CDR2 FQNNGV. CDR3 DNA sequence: TGTGCCAGCAGCTCACCGCGCTCTGGAAACACCATATATTTT. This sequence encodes CASSSPRSGNTIYF.

The CDR3, as DNA: TGTGCCAGCTCACCACCCGGGGGGGAAAATCAGCCCCAGCATTTT. It translates to CASSPPGGENQPQHF. The gene calls are TRBV18 and TRBJ1-5, with D possibly matching TRBD1 (5 bases). Looked up from germline, CDR1 is KGHSH and CDR2 is LQKENI. This CDR3 comprises 15 residues. The V gene lost 0 bases and the J gene lost 4 bases, with 10 bases spanning the gap.

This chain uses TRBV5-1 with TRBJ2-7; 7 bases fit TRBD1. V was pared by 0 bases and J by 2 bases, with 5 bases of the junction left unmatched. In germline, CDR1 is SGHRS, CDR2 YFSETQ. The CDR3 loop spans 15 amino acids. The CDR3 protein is CASSLGWTGAYEQYF. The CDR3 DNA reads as TGCGCCAGCAGCTTGGGCTGGACAGGAGCCTACGAGCAGTACTTC.

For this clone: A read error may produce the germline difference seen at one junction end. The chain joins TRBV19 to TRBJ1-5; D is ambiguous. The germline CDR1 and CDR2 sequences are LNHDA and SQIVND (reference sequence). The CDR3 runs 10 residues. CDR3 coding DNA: TGTGCCAGTATCTCTCAGCTCCAGCATTTT. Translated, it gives CASISQLQHF.

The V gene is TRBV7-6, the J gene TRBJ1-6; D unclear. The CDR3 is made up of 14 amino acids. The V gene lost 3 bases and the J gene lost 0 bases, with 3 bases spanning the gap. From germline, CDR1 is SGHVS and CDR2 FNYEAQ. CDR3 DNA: TGTGCCAGCAGCTTCAGCTCCTATAATTCACCCCTCCACTTT. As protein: CASSFSSYNSPLHF. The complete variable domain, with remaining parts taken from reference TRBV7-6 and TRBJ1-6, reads GAGVSQSPRYKVTKRGQDVALRCDPISGHVSLYWYRQALGQGPEFLTYFNYEAQQDKSGLPNDRFSAERPEGSISTLTIQRTEQRDSAMYRCASSFSSYNSPLHFGNGTRLTVT.

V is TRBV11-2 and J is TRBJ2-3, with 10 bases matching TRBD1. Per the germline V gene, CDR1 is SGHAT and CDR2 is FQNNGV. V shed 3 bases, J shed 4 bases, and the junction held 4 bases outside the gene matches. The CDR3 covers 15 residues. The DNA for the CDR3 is TGTGCCAGCAGCTTTACCGGACAGGGGGCAGATACGCAGTATTTT. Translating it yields CASSFTGQGADTQYF.

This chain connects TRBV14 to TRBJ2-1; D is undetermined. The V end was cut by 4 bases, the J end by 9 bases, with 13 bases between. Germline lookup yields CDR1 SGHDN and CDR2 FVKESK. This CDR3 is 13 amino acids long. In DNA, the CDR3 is TGTGCCAGCAGCCTCCCCCAACACAGTGAGCAGTTCTTC. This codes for CASSLPQHSEQFF. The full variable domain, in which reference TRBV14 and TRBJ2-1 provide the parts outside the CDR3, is EAGVTQFPSHSVIEKGQTVTLRCDPISGHDNLYWYRRVMGKEIKFLLHFVKESKQDESGMPNNRFLAERTGGTYSTLKVQPAELEDSGVYFCASSLPQHSEQFFGPGTRLTVL.